This passage covers 3 T cell receptor beta chains from one sample sequenced in a study of shared clonotypes between healthy human individuals. Sequencing was performed with immunoSEQ multiplex PCR; in TCRdb, only in-frame clones are kept and a portion is missing. The sample contains some 1,600,000 clones, 98% of which appear only once. The material sequenced was naive CD4+ T cells sorted from blood. As to subset: CD45RA+ positively selected. The source is a man aged 30 to 39 in good health.

This clone came up once. The chain recombines TRBV9 with TRBJ2-5; TRBD2 aligns across 12 bases. The CDR3 runs to 17 residues. Germline CDR1 and CDR2: SGDLS and YYNGEE. V lost 4 bases to trimming and J lost 0 bases; unmatched junction nucleotides: 7. CDR3 protein: CASSPGLAGQYQETQYF. The CDR3 region has the DNA TGTGCCAGCAGCCCCGGACTAGCGGGACAGTACCAAGAGACCCAGTACTTC.

The chain joins TRBV7-2 to TRBJ2-7; possibly TRBD2 for D (5 bases). Germline CDR1 reads SGHTA; CDR2 reads FQGNSA. This CDR3 contains 13 residues. Trimming removed 7 bases at V and 5 bases at J, with 15 bases between. CDR3 amino acids: CASTLLVEDEQYF. The CDR3, as DNA: TGTGCCAGCACCCTACTAGTAGAAGACGAGCAGTACTTC.

The DNA for the CDR3 is TGTGCCATCCGGACTAGCGGGTACCCCACCGGGGAGCTGTTTTTT. Amino acid sequence: CAIRTSGYPTGELFF. The rearrangement links TRBV10-3 to TRBJ2-2, with 11 bases lining up with TRBD2. V was clipped by 8 bases and J by 4 bases; unmatched bases: 6. Germline values: CDR1 ENHRY, CDR2 SYGVKD. This CDR3 is 15 amino acids long.